The 22 T cell receptor beta chains listed next were all sequenced from one sample in a study of blood T cell repertoires in COVID-19. Method: immunoSEQ multiplex PCR; TCRdb's copy keeps in-frame clones and lacks some. The sample carries just under 350,000 clones, 80% to 90% recorded once. What was sequenced was peripheral blood. Receptors originate from a man aged 30-40 years with active or convalescent COVID-19.

CDR3 residues: CASSIGQFYSNQPQHF. In DNA form, the CDR3 reads TGTGCCAGTAGTATAGGGCAGTTTTATAGCAATCAGCCCCAGCATTTT. The chain carries TRBV19 and TRBJ1-5; D call uncertain. The germline CDR1 and CDR2 sequences are LNHDA and SQIVND (reference sequence). The V gene lost 1 base and the J gene lost 0 bases, with 10 bases spanning the gap. The CDR3 length is 16 residues.

The V call is TRBV7-2, the J call TRBJ2-3, with D possibly matching TRBD2 (5 bases). The CDR3 runs to 16 residues. V gave up 3 bases and J gave up 4 bases, with 17 bases separating them. Germline values: CDR1 SGHTA, CDR2 FQGNSA. CDR3 in DNA: TGTGCCAGCAGCTTGTCCCCTGCGGGTACCTCAGATACGCAGTATTTT. Protein sequence: CASSLSPAGTSDTQYF.

This chain joins TRBV4-1 and TRBJ2-1; 8 bases line up with TRBD2. V lost 4 bases to trimming and J lost 9 bases; unmatched junction nucleotides: 14. Germline CDR1 MGHRA, CDR2 YSYEKL. The length of the CDR3 is 16 residues. CDR3 region: CASSRAPSGLGFEQFF. The DNA for the CDR3 is TGCGCCAGCAGCCGCGCCCCTAGCGGGTTGGGTTTTGAGCAGTTCTTC.

The chain employs TRBV6-6 and TRBJ2-7; D is possibly TRBD2 (7 bases). The CDR3 extends over 15 amino acids. Germline V gene lookup returns CDR1 MNHNY and CDR2 SVGAGI (reference sequence). With 5 bases removed from V and 5 bases from J, the gap between germline ends came to 19 bases. The CDR3 reads CASSPFYSGGHEQYF. CDR3 in DNA: TGTGCCAGCAGTCCGTTCTATTCGGGGGGCCACGAGCAGTACTTC.

The chain links TRBV28 to TRBJ2-1; 15 bases align to TRBD2. The CDR3 consists of 21 residues. Trimming took 6 bases from V and 7 from J; bases not matched to a gene: 22. Germline CDR1 MDHEN, CDR2 SYDVKM. The CDR3 region has the DNA TGTGCCAGCAGATCCCCCGAGCGGACTAGCGGGAGGGCCTGGCTTGGGAATGAGCAGTTCTTC. Protein sequence: CASRSPERTSGRAWLGNEQFF.

The J gene is TRBJ2-1, the V gene TRBV5-6; no clear D gene. The CDR3 is made up of 14 amino acids. Trimming stripped 0 bases from V and 2 bases from J, with 6 bases between. CDR1 and CDR2 (germline): SGHDT, YYEEEE. The CDR3 reads CASSLALTYNEQFF. DNA for the CDR3: TGTGCCAGCAGCTTGGCACTAACCTACAATGAGCAGTTCTTC. The whole variable domain, remainder taken from reference TRBV5-6 and TRBJ2-1, is DAGVTQSPTHLIKTRGQQVTLRCSPKSGHDTVSWYQQALGQGPQFIFQYYEEEERQRGNFPDRFSGHQFPNYSSELNVNALLLGDSALYLCASSLALTYNEQFFGPGTRLTVL.

J is TRBJ2-3 and V is TRBV29-1, with 7 bases identical to TRBD2. Germline values: CDR1 SQVTM, CDR2 ANQGSEA. The V gene end was trimmed by 4 bases and the J gene end by 0 bases; junction bases not matched to a gene: 7. This CDR3 contains 15 residues. The CDR3 sequence: CSVAPTSSSTDTQYF. The DNA for the CDR3 is TGCAGCGTTGCCCCGACTAGCTCTAGCACAGATACGCAGTATTTT.

A note on this clone: A read error may produce the germline difference seen at one junction end. The chain employs TRBV7-9 and TRBJ1-3, with TRBD1 matching over 8 bases. Germline assignment: CDR1 SEHNR and CDR2 FQNEAQ (reference sequence). The CDR3 has 14 amino acids. Here the CDR3 reads CASSLARGPGLPCF. CDR3 nucleotide sequence: TGTGCCAGCAGCTTAGCCAGGGGGCCGGGACTACCTTGTTTT.

The V call is TRBV4-1, the J call TRBJ1-1; possibly TRBD1 for D (6 bases). Deletions cut 1 base from V and 1 base from J, with 10 bases between. This CDR3 is built from 15 residues. Germline loops: CDR1 MGHRA, CDR2 YSYEKL. In nucleotides, the CDR3 is TGCGCCAGCAGCCAAGTCGGACAGACGAACACTGAAGCTTTCTTT. Residues: CASSQVGQTNTEAFF.

This chain connects TRBV19 to TRBJ1-2; D may be TRBD1 (5 bases). Germline V gene lookup returns CDR1 LNHDA and CDR2 SQIVND (reference sequence). CDR3 size: 13 residues. V was shortened by 5 bases and J by 4 bases, with 11 bases between the two germline ends. The CDR3 bases are TGTGCCAGTAGTCCCGGGGGTGGCTATGGCTACACCTTC. Translating it yields CASSPGGGYGYTF. The full variable domain, completed using reference TRBV19 and TRBJ1-2, is DGGITQSPKYLFRKEGQNVTLSCEQNLNHDAMYWYRQDPGQGLRLIYYSQIVNDFQKGDIAEGYSVSREKKESFPLTVTSAQKNPTAFYLCASSPGGGYGYTFGSGTRLTVV.

The chain couples TRBV5-4 to TRBJ2-1, with TRBD2 matching over 7 bases. This CDR3 has 14 residues. Germline-derived CDR1 and CDR2 are SGHNT and YYREEE (reference sequence). With V trimmed by 1 base and J by 6 bases, 4 bases remained unmatched. Here the CDR3 reads CASSLHGGGNEQFF. The CDR3 region has the DNA TGTGCCAGCAGCTTGCACGGCGGGGGCAATGAGCAGTTCTTC.

The chain has TRBV7-8 and TRBJ2-3; D is perhaps TRBD1 (5 bases). V was clipped by 5 bases and J by 6 bases, with 15 bases between them. Germline loops: CDR1 SGHVS, CDR2 FQNEAQ. The CDR3 is 14 residues long. The CDR3 DNA reads as TGTGCCAGCAGCCGACAAGGGGCTTTCGATACGCAGTATTTT. Protein: CASSRQGAFDTQYF.

The chain employs TRBV6-1 and TRBJ2-2, with unresolved D. This CDR3 spans 15 amino acids. The V end was cut by 2 bases, the J end by 0 bases, with 7 bases between. Germline assignment: CDR1 MNHNS and CDR2 SASEGT. The CDR3 DNA reads TGTGCCAGCAGTGAATACGGTGCGAACACCGGGGAGCTGTTTTTT. As protein: CASSEYGANTGELFF.

V is TRBV4-3 and J is TRBJ2-1; D perhaps matches TRBD2 (6 bases). Germline V gene sequence: CDR1 LGHNA, CDR2 YSLEER. The CDR3 is 14 amino acids. Trimming pared 1 base from V and 5 bases from J, leaving 9 bases between. This chain's CDR3 is CASSQGAGNNEQFF. The CDR3 DNA follows: TGCGCCAGCAGCCAAGGGGCGGGGAACAATGAGCAGTTCTTC.

The J gene is TRBJ2-3, the V gene TRBV27; 11 positions match TRBD2. The CDR3 is 14 residues long. Germline-derived CDR1 and CDR2 are MNHEY and SMNVEV (reference sequence). V shed 5 bases, J shed 6 bases, and the junction held 4 bases outside the gene matches. The chain's CDR3 is CASSPRLAGDTQYF. CDR3 coding DNA: TGTGCCAGCAGTCCCCGACTAGCGGGGGATACGCAGTATTTT.

V usage is TRBV27 and J usage is TRBJ2-7; D unresolved. V was trimmed by 2 bases and J by 1 base, leaving 9 bases between them. The CDR3 totals 14 residues. Germline loops: CDR1 MNHEY, CDR2 SMNVEV (reference sequence). In nucleotides, the CDR3 is TGTGCCAGCAGTTTAGGGCCCGTTTCCTACGAGCAGTACTTC. It yields the protein CASSLGPVSYEQYF.

The chain links TRBV24-1 to TRBJ2-5; 10 bases align to TRBD2. Germline assignment: CDR1 KGHDR and CDR2 SFDVKD. The length of the CDR3 is 17 residues. V lost 3 bases to trimming and J lost 5 bases; unmatched junction nucleotides: 11. The CDR3: CATSDSTASGSWETQYF. DNA of the CDR3: TGTGCCACCAGTGATAGTACGGCTAGCGGGAGTTGGGAGACCCAGTACTTC.

The chain employs TRBV7-3 and TRBJ1-2; a weak D match, TRBD1 (5 bases). The CDR3 is 17 amino acids. V shed 4 bases and J shed 5 bases, with 23 bases lying between them. Germline CDR1 SGHTA, CDR2 FQGTGA. CDR3 residues: CASSSHAGAGSWYGYTF. Written as DNA, the CDR3 is TGTGCCAGCAGCTCACACGCGGGAGCAGGGAGTTGGTATGGCTACACCTTC.

This clone showed up just once. The chain employs TRBV15 and TRBJ2-7; either TRBD1 or TRBD2 may fit D (5 bases each). This CDR3 region has 15 residues. V lost 5 bases to trimming and J lost 4 bases, with 18 bases between them. Germline V gene data show CDR1 as LNHNV and CDR2 as YYDKDF (reference sequence). The CDR3, as DNA: TGTGCCACCAGCCGAGGGGTGGGCGCGCCTTACGAGCAGTACTTC. It codes for CATSRGVGAPYEQYF.

The chain carries TRBV28 and TRBJ1-2; the D gene is possibly TRBD1 (5 bases). V was shortened by 2 bases and J by 2 bases, with 9 bases between the two germline ends. Germline V gives CDR1 MDHEN, CDR2 SYDVKM. This CDR3 is built from 14 residues. The CDR3 loop is CASSLGPGNYGYTF. In DNA form, the CDR3 reads TGTGCCAGCAGTTTAGGACCAGGGAACTATGGCTACACCTTC.

The chain carries TRBV5-1 and TRBJ1-1; perhaps TRBD1 as D (6 bases). Germline CDR1 SGHRS, CDR2 YFSETQ. V lost 4 bases to trimming and J lost 0 bases, with 10 bases between them. This CDR3 spans 14 amino acids. The CDR3 sequence: CASSPGVMNTEAFF. For the CDR3, the DNA is TGCGCCAGCAGCCCAGGGGTAATGAACACTGAAGCTTTCTTT. The entire variable domain, with the rest obtained from reference TRBV5-1 and TRBJ1-1, is as follows: KAGVTQTPRYLIKTRGQQVTLSCSPISGHRSVSWYQQTPGQGLQFLFEYFSETQRNKGNFPGRFSGRQFSNSRSEMNVSTLELGDSALYLCASSPGVMNTEAFFGQGTRLTVV.

The chain links TRBV5-8 to TRBJ2-3; 7 nucleotides match TRBD1. The V segment lost 5 bases and the J segment 1 base; nucleotides outside the gene matches: 7. Germline CDR1 SGHTS, CDR2 YDEGEE. The CDR3 contains 15 residues. CDR3 residues: CASSLTGAGTDTQYF. The CDR3 nucleotides read TGTGCCAGCAGTCTTACAGGGGCAGGCACAGATACGCAGTATTTT.